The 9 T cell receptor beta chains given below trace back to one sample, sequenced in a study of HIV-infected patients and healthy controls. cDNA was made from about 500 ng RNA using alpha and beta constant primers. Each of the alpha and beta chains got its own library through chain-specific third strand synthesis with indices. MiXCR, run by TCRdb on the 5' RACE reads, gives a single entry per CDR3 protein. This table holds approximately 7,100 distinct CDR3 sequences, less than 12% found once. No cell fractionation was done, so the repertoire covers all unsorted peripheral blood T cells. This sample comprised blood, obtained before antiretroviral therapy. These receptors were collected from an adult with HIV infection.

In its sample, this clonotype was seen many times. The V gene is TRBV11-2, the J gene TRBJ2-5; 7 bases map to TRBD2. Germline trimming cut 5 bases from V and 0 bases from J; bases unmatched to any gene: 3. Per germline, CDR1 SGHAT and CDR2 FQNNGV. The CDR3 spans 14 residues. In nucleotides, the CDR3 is TGTGCCAGCAGCACGACTAGCAACCAAGAGACCCAGTACTTC. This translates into CASSTTSNQETQYF. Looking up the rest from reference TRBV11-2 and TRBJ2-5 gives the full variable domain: EAGVAQSPRYKIIEKRQSVAFWCNPISGHATLYWYQQILGQGPKLLIQFQNNGVVDDSQLPKDRFSAERLKGVDSTLKIQPAKLEDSAVYLCASSTTSNQETQYFGPGTRLLVL.

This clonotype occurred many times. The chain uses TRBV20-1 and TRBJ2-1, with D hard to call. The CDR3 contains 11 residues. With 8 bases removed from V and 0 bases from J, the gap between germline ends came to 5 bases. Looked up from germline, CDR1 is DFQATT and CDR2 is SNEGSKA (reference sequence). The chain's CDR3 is CSISSYNEQFF. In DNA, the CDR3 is TGCAGTATTAGCTCCTACAATGAGCAGTTCTTC.

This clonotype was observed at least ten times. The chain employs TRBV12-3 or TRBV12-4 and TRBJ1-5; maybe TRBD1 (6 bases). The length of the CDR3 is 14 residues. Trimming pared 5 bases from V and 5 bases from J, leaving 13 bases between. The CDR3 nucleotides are TGTGCCAGCAGTCCTTCAGGGGACTATCAGCCCCAGCATTTT. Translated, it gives CASSPSGDYQPQHF.

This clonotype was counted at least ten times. In DNA, the CDR3 is TGTGCCAGTAAGGGGCTATCTAACACCGGGGAGCTGTTTTTT. The encoded protein is CASKGLSNTGELFF. The chain couples TRBV19 to TRBJ2-2, with D tentatively TRBD1 (5 bases). V was cut by 7 bases and J by 2 bases, with 11 bases left in between. The CDR3 is made up of 14 amino acids. The germline CDR1 and CDR2 sequences are LNHDA and SQIVND (reference sequence).

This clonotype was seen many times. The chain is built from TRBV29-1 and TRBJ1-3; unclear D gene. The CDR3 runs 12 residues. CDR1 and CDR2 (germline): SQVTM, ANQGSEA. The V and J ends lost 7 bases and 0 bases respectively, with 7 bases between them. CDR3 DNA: TGCAGCGCGAGTAACTCTGGAAACACCATATATTTT. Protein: CSASNSGNTIYF.

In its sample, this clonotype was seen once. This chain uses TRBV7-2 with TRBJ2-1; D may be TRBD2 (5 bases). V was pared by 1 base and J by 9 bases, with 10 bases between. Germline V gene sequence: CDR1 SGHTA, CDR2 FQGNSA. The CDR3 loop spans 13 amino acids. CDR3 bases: TGTGCCAGCAGCTTAGTCTGGGCGGGTGAGCAGTTCTTC. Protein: CASSLVWAGEQFF.

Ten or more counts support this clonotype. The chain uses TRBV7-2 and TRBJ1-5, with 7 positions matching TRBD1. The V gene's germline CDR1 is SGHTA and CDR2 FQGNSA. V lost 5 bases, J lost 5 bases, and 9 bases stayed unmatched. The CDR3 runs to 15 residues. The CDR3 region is CASSADSTGYQPQHF. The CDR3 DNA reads TGTGCCAGCAGCGCAGACTCGACAGGGTATCAGCCCCAGCATTTT.

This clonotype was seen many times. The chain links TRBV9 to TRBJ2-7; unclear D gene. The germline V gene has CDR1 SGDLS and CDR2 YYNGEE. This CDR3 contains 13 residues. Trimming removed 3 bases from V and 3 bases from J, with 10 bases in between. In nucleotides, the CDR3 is TGTGCCAGCAGCGAGACCTTAGGCTACGAGCAGTACTTC. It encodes CASSETLGYEQYF.

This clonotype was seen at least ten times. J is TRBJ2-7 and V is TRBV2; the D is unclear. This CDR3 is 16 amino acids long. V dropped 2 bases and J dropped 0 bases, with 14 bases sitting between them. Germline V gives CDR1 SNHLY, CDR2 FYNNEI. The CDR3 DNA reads TGTGCCAGCAGTGAACGGATTGGCGGCCGCTCCTACGAGCAGTACTTC. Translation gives CASSERIGGRSYEQYF.